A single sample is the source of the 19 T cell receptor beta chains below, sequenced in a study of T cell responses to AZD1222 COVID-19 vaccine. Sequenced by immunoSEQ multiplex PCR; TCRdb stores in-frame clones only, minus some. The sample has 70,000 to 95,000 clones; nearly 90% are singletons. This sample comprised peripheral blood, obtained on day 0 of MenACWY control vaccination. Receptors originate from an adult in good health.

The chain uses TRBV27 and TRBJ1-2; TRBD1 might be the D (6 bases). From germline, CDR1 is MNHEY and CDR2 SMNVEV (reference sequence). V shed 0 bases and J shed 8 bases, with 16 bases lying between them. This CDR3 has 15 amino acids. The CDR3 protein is CASSLSTRGGWGYTF. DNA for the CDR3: TGTGCCAGCAGTTTATCGACTAGGGGGGGATGGGGCTACACCTTC.

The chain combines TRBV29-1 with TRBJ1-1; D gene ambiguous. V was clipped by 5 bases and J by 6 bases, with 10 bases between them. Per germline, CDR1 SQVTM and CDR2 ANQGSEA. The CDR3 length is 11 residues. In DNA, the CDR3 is TGCAGCGTTTACCTTAGGGCTGAAGCTTTCTTT. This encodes CSVYLRAEAFF.

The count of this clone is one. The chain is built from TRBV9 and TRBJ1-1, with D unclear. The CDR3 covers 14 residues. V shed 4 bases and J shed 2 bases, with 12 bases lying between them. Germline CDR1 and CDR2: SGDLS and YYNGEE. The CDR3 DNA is TGTGCCAGCAGCTCAGACGGCTTTAACACTGAAGCTTTCTTT. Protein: CASSSDGFNTEAFF.

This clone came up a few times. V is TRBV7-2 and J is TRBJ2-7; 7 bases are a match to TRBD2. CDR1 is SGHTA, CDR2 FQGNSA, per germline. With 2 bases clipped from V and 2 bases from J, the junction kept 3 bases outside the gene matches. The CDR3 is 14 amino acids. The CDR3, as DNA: TGTGCCAGCAGCTTATCCAGCGGGACCTACGAGCAGTACTTC. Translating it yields CASSLSSGTYEQYF.

CDR3 in amino acids: CASSQTSGFTDTQYF. CDR3 coding DNA: TGTGCCAGCAGCCAAACTAGCGGATTCACAGATACGCAGTATTTT. The chain has TRBV5-6 and TRBJ2-3, with 8 bases fitting TRBD2. V lost 4 bases and J lost 2; bases outside the gene matches: 6. The germline gives CDR1 SGHDT, CDR2 YYEEEE. The CDR3 extends over 15 amino acids.

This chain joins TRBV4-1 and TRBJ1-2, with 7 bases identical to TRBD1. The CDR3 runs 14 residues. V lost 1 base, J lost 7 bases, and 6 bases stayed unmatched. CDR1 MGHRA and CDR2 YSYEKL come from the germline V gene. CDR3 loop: CASSQAARDSGYTF. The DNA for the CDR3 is TGCGCCAGCAGCCAAGCAGCTCGGGACAGTGGCTACACCTTC.

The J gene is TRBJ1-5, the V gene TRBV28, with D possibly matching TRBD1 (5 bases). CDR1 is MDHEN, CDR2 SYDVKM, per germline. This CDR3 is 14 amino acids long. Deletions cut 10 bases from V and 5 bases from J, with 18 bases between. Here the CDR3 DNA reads TGTGCCACCCGATGGGGGACCTCCGATCAGCCCCAGCATTTT. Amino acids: CATRWGTSDQPQHF.

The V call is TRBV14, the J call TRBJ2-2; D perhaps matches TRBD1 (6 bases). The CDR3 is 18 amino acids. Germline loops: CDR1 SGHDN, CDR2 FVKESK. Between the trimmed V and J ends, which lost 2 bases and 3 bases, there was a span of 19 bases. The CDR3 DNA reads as TGTGCCAGCAGCCAATCGACAGGCCCCGAAGGGGACACCGGGGAGCTGTTTTTT. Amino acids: CASSQSTGPEGDTGELFF.

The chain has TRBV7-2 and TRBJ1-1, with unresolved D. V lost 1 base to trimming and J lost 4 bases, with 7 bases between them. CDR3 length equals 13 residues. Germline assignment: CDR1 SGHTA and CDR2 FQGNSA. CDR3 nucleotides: TGTGCCAGCAGCTTAGGGATGCGCACTGAAGCTTTCTTT. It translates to CASSLGMRTEAFF.

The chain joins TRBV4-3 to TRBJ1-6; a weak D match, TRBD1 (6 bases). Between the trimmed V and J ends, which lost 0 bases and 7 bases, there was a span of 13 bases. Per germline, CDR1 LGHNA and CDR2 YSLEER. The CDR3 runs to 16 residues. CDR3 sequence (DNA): TGCGCCAGCAGCCAAGATCCAGGGGTCTCCAATTCACCCCTCCACTTT. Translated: CASSQDPGVSNSPLHF.

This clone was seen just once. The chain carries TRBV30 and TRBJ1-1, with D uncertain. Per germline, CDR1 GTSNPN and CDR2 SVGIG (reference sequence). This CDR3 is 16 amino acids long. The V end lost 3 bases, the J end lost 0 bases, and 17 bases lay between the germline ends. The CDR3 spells CAWRDPTGVVNTEAFF. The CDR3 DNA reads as TGTGCCTGGAGAGACCCTACGGGTGTGGTGAACACTGAAGCTTTCTTT.

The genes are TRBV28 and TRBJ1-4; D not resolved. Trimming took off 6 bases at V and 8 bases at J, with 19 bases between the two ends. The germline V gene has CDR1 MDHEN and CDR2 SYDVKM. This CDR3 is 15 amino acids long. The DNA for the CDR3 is TGTGCCAGCAGCAGCCACTCCTGGGGAAGGGAAAAACTGTTTTTT. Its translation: CASSSHSWGREKLFF.

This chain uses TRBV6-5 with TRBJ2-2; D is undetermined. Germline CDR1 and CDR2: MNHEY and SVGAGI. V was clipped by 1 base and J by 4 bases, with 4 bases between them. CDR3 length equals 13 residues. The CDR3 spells CASSYWRTGELFF. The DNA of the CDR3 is TGTGCCAGCAGTTACTGGCGCACCGGGGAGCTGTTTTTT.

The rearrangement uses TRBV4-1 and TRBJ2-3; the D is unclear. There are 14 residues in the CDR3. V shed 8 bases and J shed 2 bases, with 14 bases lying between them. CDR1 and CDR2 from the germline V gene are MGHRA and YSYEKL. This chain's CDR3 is CASHKDGHTDTQYF. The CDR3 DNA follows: TGCGCCAGCCACAAGGACGGCCACACAGATACGCAGTATTTT.

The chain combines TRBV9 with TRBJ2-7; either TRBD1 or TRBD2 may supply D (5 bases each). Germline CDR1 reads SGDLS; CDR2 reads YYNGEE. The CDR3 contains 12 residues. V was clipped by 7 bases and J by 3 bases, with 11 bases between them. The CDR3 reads CASGTDSYEQYF. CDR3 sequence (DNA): TGTGCCAGCGGGACCGACAGCTACGAGCAGTACTTC.

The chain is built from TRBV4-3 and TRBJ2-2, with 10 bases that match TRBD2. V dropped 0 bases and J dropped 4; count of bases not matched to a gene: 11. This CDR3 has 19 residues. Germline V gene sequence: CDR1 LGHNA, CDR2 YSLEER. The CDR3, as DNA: TGCGCCAGCAGCCAAGATCTCCAGTATGTAGCGGGGGGCACCGGGGAGCTGTTTTTT. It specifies CASSQDLQYVAGGTGELFF.

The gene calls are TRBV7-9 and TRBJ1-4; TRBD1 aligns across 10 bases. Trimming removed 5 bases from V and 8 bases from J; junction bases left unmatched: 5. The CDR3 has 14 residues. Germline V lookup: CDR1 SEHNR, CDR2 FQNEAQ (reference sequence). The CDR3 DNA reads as TGTGCCAGCAGCCGGACAGGGGGAGAGGAAAAACTGTTTTTT. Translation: CASSRTGGEEKLFF. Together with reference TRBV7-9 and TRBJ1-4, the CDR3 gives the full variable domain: DTGVSQNPRHKITKRGQNVTFRCDPISEHNRLYWYRQTLGQGPEFLTYFQNEAQLEKSRLLSDRFSAERPKGSFSTLEIQRTEQGDSAMYLCASSRTGGEEKLFFGSGTQLSVL.

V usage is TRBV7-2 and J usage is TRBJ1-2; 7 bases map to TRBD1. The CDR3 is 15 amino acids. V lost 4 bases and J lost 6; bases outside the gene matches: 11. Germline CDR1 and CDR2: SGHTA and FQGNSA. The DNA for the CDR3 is TGTGCCAGCAGCTCCCAGGACAGGATAATCCATGGCTACACCTTC. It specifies CASSSQDRIIHGYTF.

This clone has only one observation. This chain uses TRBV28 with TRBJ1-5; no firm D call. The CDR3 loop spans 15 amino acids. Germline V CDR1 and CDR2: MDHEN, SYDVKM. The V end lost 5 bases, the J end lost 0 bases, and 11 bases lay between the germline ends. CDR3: CASSPLPASNQPQHF. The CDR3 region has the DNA TGTGCCAGCAGTCCCCTCCCAGCTAGCAATCAGCCCCAGCATTTT.